This passage covers 18 T cell receptor beta chains from one sample sequenced in a study of shared clonotypes between healthy human individuals. This table comes from immunoSEQ multiplex PCR, and its TCRdb copy is limited to in-frame clones, with some not included. The sample holds fewer than 1.8 million clones, just under 99% seen once. Sequencing used naive CD4+ T cells sorted from blood. Subset noted: CD45RA+ positively selected. Receptor source: a man aged 25 to 40 in good health.

The chain uses TRBV6-1 and TRBJ2-1; D perhaps matches TRBD1 (6 bases). V was pared by 4 bases and J by 5 bases, with 9 bases between. There are 13 residues in the CDR3. From germline, CDR1 is MNHNS and CDR2 SASEGT. The CDR3 region has the DNA TGTGCCAGCAGTGTCACAGGGAACAATGAGCAGTTCTTC. It encodes CASSVTGNNEQFF.

V is TRBV29-1 and J is TRBJ2-7; 9 bases match TRBD1. CDR3 size: 13 residues. From germline, CDR1 is SQVTM and CDR2 ANQGSEA. The V and J ends lost 5 bases and 4 bases, in that order; junction bases with no gene match: 6. DNA for the CDR3: TGCAGCGTTCTACAGGGGGCTCCTTACGAGCAGTACTTC. Protein sequence: CSVLQGAPYEQYF.

The chain joins TRBV7-2 to TRBJ2-5; TRBD2 aligns across 7 bases. V trimming: 1 base; J trimming: 4 bases; junction bases outside the gene matches: 6. Germline V gene lookup returns CDR1 SGHTA and CDR2 FQGNSA. The length of the CDR3 is 15 residues. The CDR3 reads CASSLGRERRETQYF. CDR3 nucleotide sequence: TGTGCCAGCAGCTTAGGGCGGGAGAGGAGAGAGACCCAGTACTTC.

This clone was recorded only once. V is TRBV10-3 and J is TRBJ2-2, with TRBD2 as a possible D gene (5 bases). There are 14 residues in the CDR3. Germline lookup yields CDR1 ENHRY and CDR2 SYGVKD. CDR3 sequence: CAFRAGANTGELFF. The CDR3, as DNA: TGTGCGTTCCGGGCGGGCGCGAACACCGGGGAGCTGTTTTTT.

Worth noting for this clone: Relative to the germline gene, one junction end is altered; a read error may explain this. The genes are TRBV4-1 and TRBJ1-2; D is perhaps TRBD1 (5 bases). CDR3 length equals 11 residues. Germline CDR1 MGHRA, CDR2 YSYEKL. The CDR3 DNA sequence: TGCGCCAGCAGCCAAGCGGCAGGGTTGGCCTTC. Translating it yields CASSQAAGLAF.

The J gene is TRBJ2-7, the V gene TRBV18; D is uncertain. CDR1 is KGHSH, CDR2 LQKENI, per germline. With 4 bases removed from V and 0 bases from J, the gap between germline ends came to 4 bases. This CDR3 spans 12 amino acids. The CDR3 protein is CASSQASYEQYF. The CDR3 nucleotides read TGTGCCAGCTCACAGGCCTCCTACGAGCAGTACTTC.

The chain links TRBV11-3 to TRBJ2-7; TRBD2 agrees at 7 bases. Germline lookup yields CDR1 SGHNT and CDR2 YENEEA. There are 13 residues in the CDR3. V trimming: 5 bases; J trimming: 6 bases; junction bases outside the gene matches: 7. Written as DNA, the CDR3 is TGTGCCAGCAGCGGCGGGAGCCTTGGCGAGCAGTACTTC. This encodes CASSGGSLGEQYF.

V gene TRBV28 combines with J gene TRBJ1-3; D not resolved. V lost 4 bases and J lost 8, with 6 bases in between. The V gene's germline CDR1 is MDHEN and CDR2 SYDVKM. The CDR3 sequence is 11 residues long. CDR3 sequence reads: CASSSSYTIYF. The CDR3 DNA sequence: TGTGCCAGCAGTTCAAGCTACACCATATATTTT.

The chain uses TRBV27 and TRBJ1-1; D uncertain. Germline values: CDR1 MNHEY, CDR2 SMNVEV (reference sequence). The V and J ends lost 1 base and 6 bases respectively, with 3 bases between them. The CDR3 consists of 11 residues. The CDR3 loop reads CASSLYSEAFF. Here the CDR3 DNA reads TGTGCCAGCAGTTTATATTCTGAAGCTTTCTTT.

V gene TRBV5-1 combines with J gene TRBJ2-3; D call uncertain. The CDR3 extends over 14 amino acids. Germline CDR1 reads SGHRS; CDR2 reads YFSETQ. V was cut by 5 bases and J by 6 bases, with 16 bases left in between. This chain's CDR3 is CASSPLRFSDTQYF. The CDR3 nucleotides are TGCGCCAGCAGTCCTCTACGATTTAGCGATACGCAGTATTTT.

The genes are TRBV28 and TRBJ1-3; D possibly corresponds to TRBD1 (5 bases). With 6 bases removed from V and 8 bases from J, the gap between germline ends came to 14 bases. Germline CDR1 MDHEN, CDR2 SYDVKM. The CDR3 extends over 13 amino acids. The CDR3 here is CASRPGPPHTIYF. For the CDR3, the DNA is TGTGCCAGCAGGCCAGGGCCTCCCCACACCATATATTTT. Variable domain in full (rest from reference TRBV28 and TRBJ1-3): DVKVTQSSRYLVKRTGEKVFLECVQDMDHENMFWYRQDPGLGLRLIYFSYDVKMKEKGDIPEGYSVSREKKERFSLILESASTNQTSMYLCASRPGPPHTIYFGEGSWLTVV.

The CDR3 here is CASSQRQGPSFGQYF. CDR3 DNA: TGTGCCAGCAGCCAAAGACAGGGCCCTTCCTTTGGGCAGTACTTC. The V and J genes are TRBV7-6 and TRBJ2-7, with 7 bases identical to TRBD1. Trimming at V came to 5 bases and at J to 9 bases, leaving 16 bases not matched to a gene. The CDR3 sequence is 15 residues long. The germline V gene encodes CDR1 SGHVS and CDR2 FNYEAQ.

V gene TRBV7-3 combines with J gene TRBJ1-5, with D unclear. Trimming took 8 bases from V and 6 from J, leaving 17 bases between them. Per germline, CDR1 SGHTA and CDR2 FQGTGA. The CDR3 covers 14 residues. Here the CDR3 reads CASLGCLCSQPQHF. CDR3 DNA: TGTGCCAGCCTCGGATGCCTGTGTAGTCAGCCCCAGCATTTT.

This chain connects TRBV13 to TRBJ2-3; no clear D. The germline V gene encodes CDR1 PRHDT and CDR2 FYEKMQ (reference sequence). V was shortened by 5 bases and J by 4 bases, with 16 bases between the two germline ends. The CDR3 loop spans 15 amino acids. The CDR3 protein is CASSLAMEFSDTQYF. CDR3 DNA sequence: TGTGCCAGCAGCCTGGCGATGGAGTTTTCAGATACGCAGTATTTT.

V usage is TRBV5-1 and J usage is TRBJ2-1; D might be TRBD2 (6 bases). Trimming stripped 4 bases from V and 3 bases from J, with 17 bases between. Germline CDR1 and CDR2: SGHRS and YFSETQ. The CDR3 spans 16 residues. The CDR3, as DNA: TGCGCCAGCAGCACCACTCTAGCGACTAACTACAATGAGCAGTTCTTC. Translating it yields CASSTTLATNYNEQFF.

This rearrangement joins TRBV11-3 to TRBJ2-7; tentatively, D is TRBD1 or TRBD2 (5 bases each). Between the trimmed V and J ends, which lost 5 bases and 2 bases, there was a span of 13 bases. Germline V gives CDR1 SGHNT, CDR2 YENEEA. This CDR3 is built from 14 residues. CDR3 coding DNA: TGTGCCAGCAGCCCCGGGGCACCAACCTACGAGCAGTACTTC. Amino acid sequence: CASSPGAPTYEQYF.

This chain joins TRBV9 and TRBJ2-7, with D tentatively TRBD2 (6 bases). CDR1 is SGDLS and CDR2 is YYNGEE in the germline V gene. This CDR3 has 15 amino acids. V lost 4 bases and J lost 0, with 14 bases in between. CDR3 coding DNA: TGTGCCAGCAGCCCCGCGGGGAAGAGCTCCTACGAGCAGTACTTC. Translating it yields CASSPAGKSSYEQYF.

The V gene is TRBV5-1, the J gene TRBJ2-1, with 9 bases identical to TRBD1. CDR3 length equals 17 residues. J was trimmed by 3 bases and V by 4 bases; bases with no gene match: 11. Germline lookup yields CDR1 SGHRS and CDR2 YFSETQ. The CDR3 protein is CASSQDPGQGVYNEQFF. DNA of the CDR3: TGCGCCAGCAGCCAGGACCCGGGACAGGGTGTCTACAATGAGCAGTTCTTC. Using reference TRBV5-1 and TRBJ2-1 for the parts outside the CDR3, the full variable domain is KAGVTQTPRYLIKTRGQQVTLSCSPISGHRSVSWYQQTPGQGLQFLFEYFSETQRNKGNFPGRFSGRQFSNSRSEMNVSTLELGDSALYLCASSQDPGQGVYNEQFFGPGTRLTVL.